Below, 10 T cell receptor beta chains from the same sample are listed, as sequenced in a study of T-cell memory formation after mild COVID-19. TCRdb reprocessed the 5' RACE reads with MiXCR, giving one entry per CDR3 protein. The sample consists of about 190,000 distinct CDR3 sequences, approximately 20% of them appearing once. Source material: PBMCs or a T cell subset sorted from them (not recorded which). The receptors were sampled from an adult woman who had mild COVID-19 (a few samples of this study predate the infection). Cell type and time point are not known.

The V call is TRBV27, the J call TRBJ2-7, with D uncertain. The CDR3 sequence is 13 residues long. CDR1 and CDR2 from the germline V gene are MNHEY and SMNVEV (reference sequence). With 3 bases removed from V and 4 bases from J, the gap between germline ends came to 10 bases. DNA for the CDR3: TGTGCCAGCAGTTTTCGGGCTTATTACGAGCAGTACTTC. It is translated as CASSFRAYYEQYF.

This clonotype has more than one count but fewer than ten. The chain uses TRBV24-1 and TRBJ2-5, with D unresolved. The CDR3 contains 12 residues. V was pared by 6 bases and J by 7 bases, with 11 bases between. Per germline, CDR1 KGHDR and CDR2 SFDVKD. The CDR3 sequence: CATSLPTGTQYF. The CDR3 region has the DNA TGTGCCACCAGTTTACCGACTGGGACCCAGTACTTC.

This chain connects TRBV7-2 to TRBJ2-2; D might be TRBD1 or TRBD2, each matching 5 bases. V was trimmed by 5 bases and J by 0 bases, leaving 19 bases between them. CDR3 length: 18 residues. CDR1 SGHTA and CDR2 FQGNSA come from the germline V gene. This CDR3 is CASSGAGTAFANTGELFF. CDR3 sequence (DNA): TGTGCCAGCAGCGGAGCCGGGACGGCGTTCGCGAACACCGGGGAGCTGTTTTTT.

This sequence joins TRBV4-3 and TRBJ1-1; unclear D gene. V gave up 3 bases and J gave up 1 base, with 6 bases separating them. Germline V gene data show CDR1 as LGHNA and CDR2 as YSLEER. This CDR3 is 13 amino acids long. The CDR3 protein is CASSHVTNTEAFF. CDR3 DNA: TGCGCCAGCAGCCATGTCACGAACACTGAAGCTTTCTTT.

The rearrangement links TRBV6-5 to TRBJ2-7; TRBD1 agrees at 7 bases. The germline V gene encodes CDR1 MNHEY and CDR2 SVGAGI. V shed 0 bases and J 3 bases; nucleotides not matched to a gene: 5. The CDR3 loop spans 15 amino acids. Here the CDR3 reads CASSYSTGSNYEQYF. DNA of the CDR3: TGTGCCAGCAGTTACTCGACAGGGAGTAACTACGAGCAGTACTTC.

This clonotype appeared a few times. The gene calls are TRBV28 and TRBJ2-3; D may be TRBD1 (5 bases). Germline CDR1 reads MDHEN; CDR2 reads SYDVKM. The CDR3 is 15 amino acids. Trimming shortened V by 3 bases and J by 0 bases, and 10 bases separated the two germline ends. CDR3 coding DNA: TGTGCCAGCAGTTTTCAAAGACAGAGCACAGATACGCAGTATTTT. Translated, it gives CASSFQRQSTDTQYF.

This clonotype has more than one count but fewer than ten. This sequence joins TRBV9 and TRBJ2-7; D unresolved. The V gene's germline CDR1 is SGDLS and CDR2 YYNGEE. The V end lost 0 bases, the J end lost 3 bases, and 10 bases lay between the germline ends. The CDR3 covers 14 residues. CDR3 DNA sequence: TGTGCCAGCAGCGTAGTCGAGCGCCACTACGAGCAGTACTTC. It codes for CASSVVERHYEQYF.

This clonotype was counted at least ten times. The chain links TRBV20-1 to TRBJ2-7; 10 nucleotides line up with TRBD2. The trim removed 0 bases at V and 6 bases at J, leaving 8 bases unmatched. In germline, CDR1 is DFQATT, CDR2 SNEGSKA (reference sequence). CDR3 size: 15 residues. The CDR3 loop reads CSARDRLAGAVEQYF. The DNA for the CDR3 is TGCAGTGCTAGAGATCGACTAGCGGGTGCCGTCGAGCAGTACTTC.

J is TRBJ1-3 and V is TRBV20-1; D is unresolved. The V end was cut by 5 bases, the J end by 0 bases, with 11 bases between. This CDR3 region has 14 residues. Germline CDR1 reads DFQATT; CDR2 reads SNEGSKA (reference sequence). The CDR3 reads CSAPDGSSGNTIYF. The CDR3 DNA reads as TGCAGTGCTCCCGACGGAAGCTCTGGAAACACCATATATTTT.

The rearrangement uses TRBV7-9 and TRBJ2-7; 8 bases line up with TRBD2. In germline, CDR1 is SEHNR, CDR2 FQNEAQ (reference sequence). The ends lost 8 bases at V and 6 bases at J; junction bases unmatched: 15. The CDR3 is 15 amino acids. The CDR3 spells CASAPRLAQGVEQYF. Written as DNA, the CDR3 is TGTGCCAGCGCCCCCCGACTAGCGCAAGGAGTCGAGCAGTACTTC.